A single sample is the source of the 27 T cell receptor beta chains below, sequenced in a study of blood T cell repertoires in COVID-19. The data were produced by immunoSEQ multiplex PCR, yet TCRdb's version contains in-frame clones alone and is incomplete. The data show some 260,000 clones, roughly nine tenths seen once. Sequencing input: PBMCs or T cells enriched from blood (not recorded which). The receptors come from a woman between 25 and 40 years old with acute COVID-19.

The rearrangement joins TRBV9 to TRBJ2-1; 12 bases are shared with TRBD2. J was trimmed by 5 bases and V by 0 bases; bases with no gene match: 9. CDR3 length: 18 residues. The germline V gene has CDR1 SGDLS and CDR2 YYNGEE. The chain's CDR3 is CASSVVGLAGGPDNEQFF. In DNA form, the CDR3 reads TGTGCCAGCAGCGTAGTAGGGCTAGCGGGAGGGCCGGACAATGAGCAGTTCTTC. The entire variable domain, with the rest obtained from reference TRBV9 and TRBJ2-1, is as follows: DSGVTQTPKHLITATGQRVTLRCSPRSGDLSVYWYQQSLDQGLQFLIQYYNGEERAKGNILERFSAQQFPDLHSELNLSSLELGDSALYFCASSVVGLAGGPDNEQFFGPGTRLTVL.

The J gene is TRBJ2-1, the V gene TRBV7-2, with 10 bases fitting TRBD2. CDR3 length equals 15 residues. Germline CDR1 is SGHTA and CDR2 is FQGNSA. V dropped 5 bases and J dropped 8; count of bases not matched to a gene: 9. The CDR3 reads CASSNRAGGPHEQFF. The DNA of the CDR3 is TGTGCCAGCAGCAACCGAGCGGGAGGGCCTCATGAGCAGTTCTTC.

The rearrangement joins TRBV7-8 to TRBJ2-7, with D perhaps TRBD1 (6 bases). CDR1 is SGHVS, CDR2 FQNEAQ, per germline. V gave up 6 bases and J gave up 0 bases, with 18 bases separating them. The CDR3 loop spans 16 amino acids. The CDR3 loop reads CASRPIPQGTSYEQYF. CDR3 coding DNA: TGTGCCAGCAGACCCATACCGCAGGGGACCTCCTACGAGCAGTACTTC.

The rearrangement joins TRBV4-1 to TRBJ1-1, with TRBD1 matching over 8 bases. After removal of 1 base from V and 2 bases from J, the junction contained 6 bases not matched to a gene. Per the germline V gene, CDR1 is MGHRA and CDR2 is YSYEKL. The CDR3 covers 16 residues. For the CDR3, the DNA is TGCGCCAGCAGCCAAGCTCGGGCAGGGGGCAACACTGAAGCTTTCTTT. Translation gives CASSQARAGGNTEAFF.

The CDR3 DNA reads TGCGCCAGCAGCCAACCGCGATTAGAGGCTGAAGCTTTCTTT. Its translation: CASSQPRLEAEAFF. The genes are TRBV4-1 and TRBJ1-1; no reliable D call. The V gene's germline CDR1 is MGHRA and CDR2 YSYEKL. V was shortened by 2 bases and J by 6 bases, with 13 bases between the two germline ends. The CDR3 is made up of 14 amino acids.

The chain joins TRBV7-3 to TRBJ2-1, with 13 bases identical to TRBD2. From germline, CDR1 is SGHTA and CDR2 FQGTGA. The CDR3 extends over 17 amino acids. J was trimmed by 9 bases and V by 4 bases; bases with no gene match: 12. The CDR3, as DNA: TGTGCCAGCAGCTCCCAATCCGGACTAGCGGGAGCGGCTGAGCAGTTCTTC. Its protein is CASSSQSGLAGAAEQFF.

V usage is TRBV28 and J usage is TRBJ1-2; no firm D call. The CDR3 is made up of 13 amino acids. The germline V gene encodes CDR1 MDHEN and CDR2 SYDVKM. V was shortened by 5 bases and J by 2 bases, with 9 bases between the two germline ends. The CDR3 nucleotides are TGTGCCAGCAGTGCAGGCAGAAACTATGGCTACACCTTC. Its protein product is CASSAGRNYGYTF.

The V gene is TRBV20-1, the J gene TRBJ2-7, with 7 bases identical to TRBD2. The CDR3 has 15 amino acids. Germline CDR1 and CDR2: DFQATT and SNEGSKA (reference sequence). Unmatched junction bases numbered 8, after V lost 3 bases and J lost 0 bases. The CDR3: CSASRLAASSYEQYF. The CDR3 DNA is TGCAGTGCTAGTAGGCTAGCGGCAAGCTCCTACGAGCAGTACTTC.

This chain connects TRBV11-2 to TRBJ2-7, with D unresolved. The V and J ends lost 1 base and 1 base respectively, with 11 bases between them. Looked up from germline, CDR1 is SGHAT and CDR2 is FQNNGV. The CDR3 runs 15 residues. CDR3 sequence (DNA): TGTGCCAGCAGCTTAGCAGTAATGATGTCCTACGAGCAGTACTTC. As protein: CASSLAVMMSYEQYF.

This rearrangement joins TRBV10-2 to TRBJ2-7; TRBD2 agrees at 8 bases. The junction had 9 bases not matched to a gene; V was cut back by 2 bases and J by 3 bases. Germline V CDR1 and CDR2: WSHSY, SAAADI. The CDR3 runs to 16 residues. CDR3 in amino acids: CASSEVASGPYYEQYF. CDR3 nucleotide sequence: TGCGCCAGCAGTGAGGTGGCTAGCGGGCCTTACTACGAGCAGTACTTC.

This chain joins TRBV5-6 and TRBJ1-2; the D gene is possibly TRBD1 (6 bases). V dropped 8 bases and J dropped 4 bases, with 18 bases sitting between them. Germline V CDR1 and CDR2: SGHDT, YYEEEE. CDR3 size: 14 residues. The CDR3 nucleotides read TGTGCCAGTTTAGGGCAGGGGATCGGCTATGGCTACACCTTC. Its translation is CASLGQGIGYGYTF.

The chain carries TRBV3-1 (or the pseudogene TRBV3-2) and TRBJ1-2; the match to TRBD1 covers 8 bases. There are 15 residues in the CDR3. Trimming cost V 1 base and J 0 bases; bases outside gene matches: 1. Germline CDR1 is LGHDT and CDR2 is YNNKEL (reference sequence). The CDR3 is CASSQAGQANYGYTF. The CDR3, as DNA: TGTGCCAGCAGCCAAGCGGGACAGGCTAACTATGGCTACACCTTC.

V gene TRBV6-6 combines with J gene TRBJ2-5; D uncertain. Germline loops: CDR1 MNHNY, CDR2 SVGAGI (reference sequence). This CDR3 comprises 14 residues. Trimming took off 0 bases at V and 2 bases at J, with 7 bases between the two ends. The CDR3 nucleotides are TGTGCCAGCAGTTACTCTATACTACAAGAGACCCAGTACTTC. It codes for CASSYSILQETQYF.

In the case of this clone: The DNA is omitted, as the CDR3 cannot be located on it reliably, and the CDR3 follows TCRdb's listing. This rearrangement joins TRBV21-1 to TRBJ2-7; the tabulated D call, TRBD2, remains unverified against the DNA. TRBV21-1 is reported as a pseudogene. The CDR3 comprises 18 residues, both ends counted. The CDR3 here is CASSKRAGVAGGSYEQYF.

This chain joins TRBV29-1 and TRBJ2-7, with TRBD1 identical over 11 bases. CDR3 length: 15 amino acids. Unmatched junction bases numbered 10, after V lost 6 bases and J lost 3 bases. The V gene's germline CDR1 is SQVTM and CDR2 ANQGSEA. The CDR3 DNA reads TGCAGCGTGCAAGACTTGGGGACAGGGGGCTACGAGCAGTACTTC. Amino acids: CSVQDLGTGGYEQYF.

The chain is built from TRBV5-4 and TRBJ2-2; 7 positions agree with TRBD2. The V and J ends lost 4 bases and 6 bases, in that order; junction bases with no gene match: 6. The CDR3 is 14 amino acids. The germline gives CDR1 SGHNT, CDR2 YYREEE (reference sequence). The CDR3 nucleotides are TGTGCCAGCAGCAGGGAGGGGTTTGCCGGGGAGCTGTTTTTT. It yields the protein CASSREGFAGELFF.

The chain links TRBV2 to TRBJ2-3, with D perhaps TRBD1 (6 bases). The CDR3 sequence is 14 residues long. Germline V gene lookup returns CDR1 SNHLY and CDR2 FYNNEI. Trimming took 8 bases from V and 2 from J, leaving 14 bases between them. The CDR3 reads CASHPGQATDTQYF. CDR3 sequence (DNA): TGTGCCAGCCACCCGGGACAAGCCACAGATACGCAGTATTTT.

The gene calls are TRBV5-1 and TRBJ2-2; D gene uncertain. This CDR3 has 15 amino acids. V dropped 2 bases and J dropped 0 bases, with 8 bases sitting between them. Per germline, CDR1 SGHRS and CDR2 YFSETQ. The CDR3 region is CASSFQLANTGELFF. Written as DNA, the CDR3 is TGCGCCAGCAGCTTCCAACTGGCGAACACCGGGGAGCTGTTTTTT.

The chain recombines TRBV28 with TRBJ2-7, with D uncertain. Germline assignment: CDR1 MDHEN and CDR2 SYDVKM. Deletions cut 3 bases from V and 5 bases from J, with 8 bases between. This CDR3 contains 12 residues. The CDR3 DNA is TGTGCCAGCAGTTTCGAACTGGACGAGCAGTACTTC. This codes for CASSFELDEQYF.

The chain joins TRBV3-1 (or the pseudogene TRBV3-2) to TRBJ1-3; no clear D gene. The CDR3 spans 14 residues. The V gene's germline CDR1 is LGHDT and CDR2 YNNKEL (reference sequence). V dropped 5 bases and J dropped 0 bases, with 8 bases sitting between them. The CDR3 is CASSDTASGNTIYF. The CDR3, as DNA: TGTGCCAGCAGCGATACAGCCTCTGGAAACACCATATATTTT.

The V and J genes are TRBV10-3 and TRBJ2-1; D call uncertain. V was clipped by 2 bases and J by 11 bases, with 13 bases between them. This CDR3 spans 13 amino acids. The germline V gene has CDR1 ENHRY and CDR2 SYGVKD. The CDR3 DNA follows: TGTGCCATCAGTGAGGGAGTGGATAATAAGCAGTTCTTC. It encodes CAISEGVDNKQFF.

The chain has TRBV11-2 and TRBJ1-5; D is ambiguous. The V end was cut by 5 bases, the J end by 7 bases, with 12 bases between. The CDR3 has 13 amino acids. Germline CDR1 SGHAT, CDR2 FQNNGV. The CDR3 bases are TGTGCCAGCAGCCACAGTTTAACCCAGCCCCAGCATTTT. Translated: CASSHSLTQPQHF.

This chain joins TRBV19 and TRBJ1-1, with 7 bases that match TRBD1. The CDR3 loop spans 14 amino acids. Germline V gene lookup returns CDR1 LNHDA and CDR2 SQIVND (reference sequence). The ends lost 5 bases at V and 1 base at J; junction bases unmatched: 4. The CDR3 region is CASSRRTGNTEAFF. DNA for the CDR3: TGTGCCAGTAGTCGTCGGACAGGGAACACTGAAGCTTTCTTT.

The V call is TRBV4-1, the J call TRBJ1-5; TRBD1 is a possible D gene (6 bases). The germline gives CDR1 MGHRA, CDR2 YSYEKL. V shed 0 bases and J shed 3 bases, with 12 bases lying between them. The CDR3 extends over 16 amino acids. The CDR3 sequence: CASSQEWTDYNQPQHF. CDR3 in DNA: TGCGCCAGCAGCCAAGAGTGGACAGACTACAATCAGCCCCAGCATTTT.

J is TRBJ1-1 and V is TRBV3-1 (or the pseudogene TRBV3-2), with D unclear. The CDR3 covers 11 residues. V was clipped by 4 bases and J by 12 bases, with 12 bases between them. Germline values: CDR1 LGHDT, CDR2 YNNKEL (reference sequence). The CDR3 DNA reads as TGTGCCAGCAGCCGACTCGAGGAGACTTTCTTT. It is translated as CASSRLEETFF.

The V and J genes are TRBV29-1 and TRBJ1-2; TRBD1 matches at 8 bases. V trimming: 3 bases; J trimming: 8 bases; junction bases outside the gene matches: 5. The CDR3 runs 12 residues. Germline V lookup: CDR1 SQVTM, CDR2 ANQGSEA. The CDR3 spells CSVEDRAMGYTF. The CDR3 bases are TGCAGCGTTGAGGACAGGGCCATGGGCTACACCTTC.

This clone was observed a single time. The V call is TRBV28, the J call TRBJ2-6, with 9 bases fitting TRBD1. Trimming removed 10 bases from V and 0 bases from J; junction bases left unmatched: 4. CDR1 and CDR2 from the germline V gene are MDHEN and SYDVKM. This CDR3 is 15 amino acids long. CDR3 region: CATGDRVSGANVLTF. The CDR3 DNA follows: TGTGCCACCGGGGACAGGGTCTCTGGGGCCAACGTCCTGACTTTC.